The 14 T cell receptor beta chains below were found in one sample sequenced in a study of shared clonotypes between healthy human individuals. Sequencing was performed with immunoSEQ multiplex PCR; in TCRdb, only in-frame clones are kept and a portion is missing. The top ten hold roughly 1.2% of the sample, which has over a million clones, around 95% seen once. Sample: naive CD4+ T cells sorted from blood. Subset here: CD45RA+ positively selected. The origin of the receptors is a man younger than 40 in good health.

This sequence joins TRBV10-2 and TRBJ2-5; TRBD2 matches at 7 bases. The CDR3 extends over 13 amino acids. Germline V CDR1 and CDR2: WSHSY, SAAADI. The J segment lost 5 bases and the V segment lost 6 bases, leaving 6 bases of the junction unmatched. CDR3: CASRTLAVETQYF. The DNA for the CDR3 is TGCGCCAGCAGAACCCTAGCGGTTGAGACCCAGTACTTC.

The V call is TRBV15, the J call TRBJ2-1, with TRBD2 matching over 10 bases. CDR1 and CDR2 from the germline V gene are LNHNV and YYDKDF (reference sequence). V shed 3 bases and J 7 bases; nucleotides not matched to a gene: 9. The CDR3 runs to 16 residues. CDR3 coding DNA: TGTGCCACCAGCAGGGGGACTAGCGCGGGTGGAAATGAGCAGTTCTTC. This sequence encodes CATSRGTSAGGNEQFF.

The J gene is TRBJ1-3, the V gene TRBV5-1, with D maybe TRBD1 (5 bases). V lost 1 base and J 6 bases, leaving 8 bases between the germline ends. The germline V gene encodes CDR1 SGHRS and CDR2 YFSETQ. This CDR3 comprises 13 residues. The CDR3 here is CASSLTGVNTIYF. CDR3 nucleotides: TGCGCCAGCAGCTTGACGGGGGTAAACACCATATATTTT.

This clone occurred many times. The V call is TRBV27, the J call TRBJ1-2, with a weak D call TRBD1 (5 bases). The CDR3 covers 13 residues. V gave up 2 bases and J gave up 6 bases, with 10 bases separating them. CDR1 MNHEY and CDR2 SMNVEV come from the germline V gene (reference sequence). CDR3 protein: CASSLDSFHGYTF. The CDR3 DNA is TGTGCCAGCAGTTTAGACAGCTTTCATGGCTACACCTTC.

The chain joins TRBV28 to TRBJ2-1; D may be TRBD2 (6 bases). Germline V gene sequence: CDR1 MDHEN, CDR2 SYDVKM. Trimming cost V 3 bases and J 0 bases, with 12 bases left between them. This CDR3 is built from 16 residues. CDR3: CASSLAGRFSYNEQFF. Here the CDR3 DNA reads TGTGCCAGCAGTTTGGCGGGAAGGTTCTCCTACAATGAGCAGTTCTTC. The full variable domain, its missing parts supplied by reference TRBV28 and TRBJ2-1, is DVKVTQSSRYLVKRTGEKVFLECVQDMDHENMFWYRQDPGLGLRLIYFSYDVKMKEKGDIPEGYSVSREKKERFSLILESASTNQTSMYLCASSLAGRFSYNEQFFGPGTRLTVL.

The rearrangement uses TRBV5-1 and TRBJ2-1, with 9 bases fitting TRBD1. The CDR3 runs to 15 residues. Germline trimming cut 3 bases from V and 5 bases from J; bases unmatched to any gene: 6. Germline CDR1 and CDR2: SGHRS and YFSETQ. The CDR3 bases are TGCGCCAGCAGCTCTTGGTGGACAGGGGACAATGAGCAGTTCTTC. It encodes CASSSWWTGDNEQFF.

The rearrangement uses TRBV7-9 and TRBJ2-7; D might be TRBD2 (5 bases). Trimming removed 5 bases from V and 2 bases from J, with 10 bases in between. This CDR3 spans 13 amino acids. CDR1 is SEHNR, CDR2 FQNEAQ, per germline (reference sequence). The CDR3: CASSPGYTYEQYF. CDR3 nucleotide sequence: TGTGCCAGCAGCCCGGGATATACCTACGAGCAGTACTTC.

This chain joins TRBV7-8 and TRBJ2-2; D is unclear. CDR1 and CDR2 (germline): SGHVS, FQNEAQ. Trimming shortened V by 1 base and J by 8 bases, and 14 bases separated the two germline ends. The CDR3 contains 15 residues. The chain's CDR3 is CASSLGPDSSGELFF. In DNA form, the CDR3 reads TGTGCCAGCAGCTTAGGTCCTGATTCCTCTGGGGAGCTGTTTTTT. Based on the CDR3 plus reference TRBV7-8 and TRBJ2-2, the full variable domain is GAGVSQSPRYKVAKRGQDVALRCDPISGHVSLFWYQQALGQGPEFLTYFQNEAQLDKSGLPSDRFFAERPEGSVSTLKIQRTQQEDSAVYLCASSLGPDSSGELFFGEGSRLTVL.

The chain uses TRBV7-2 and TRBJ2-1, with unresolved D. Germline CDR1 reads SGHTA; CDR2 reads FQGNSA. The CDR3 length is 14 residues. The germline V and J ends were trimmed by 1 base and 1 base, with 5 bases remaining between them. The CDR3, as DNA: TGTGCCAGCAGCTTAGTATATTCCTACAATGAGCAGTTCTTC. Protein sequence: CASSLVYSYNEQFF.

The rearrangement links TRBV9 to TRBJ2-1, with 10 bases identical to TRBD2. J gave up 6 bases and V 0 bases, and 0 bases lay outside the gene matches. The germline V gene has CDR1 SGDLS and CDR2 YYNGEE. The CDR3 has 14 residues. The CDR3 DNA is TGTGCCAGCAGCGTAGCTAGCGGGAGCAATGAGCAGTTCTTC. This sequence encodes CASSVASGSNEQFF.

The chain links TRBV7-2 to TRBJ2-7; D is uncertain. Looked up from germline, CDR1 is SGHTA and CDR2 is FQGNSA. The CDR3 is made up of 16 amino acids. V lost 0 bases and J 4 bases, leaving 16 bases between the germline ends. CDR3 region: CASSLADLHLLYEQYF. The CDR3 DNA is TGTGCCAGCAGCTTAGCGGACCTTCACCTTCTTTACGAGCAGTACTTC.

The gene calls are TRBV7-2 and TRBJ1-2; unclear D gene. V was clipped by 1 base and J by 2 bases, with 8 bases between them. CDR3 length equals 14 residues. Germline loops: CDR1 SGHTA, CDR2 FQGNSA. The CDR3 bases are TGTGCCAGCAGCTTAGATATGGGGAACTATGGCTACACCTTC. Translating gives CASSLDMGNYGYTF.

The chain carries TRBV5-7 and TRBJ2-1; no definite D call. TRBV5-7 is sorted into the ORF group, with uncertain function. The CDR3 covers 16 residues. Trimming removed 1 base from V and 7 bases from J, with 18 bases in between. CDR3: CASSLPLMVQGNEQFF. CDR3 nucleotide sequence: TGTGCCAGCAGCTTGCCCCTGATGGTACAAGGGAATGAGCAGTTCTTC.

The chain has TRBV23-1 and TRBJ2-2, with 12 positions matching TRBD1. TRBV23-1 is identified as an open reading frame with a role that is uncertain. CDR3 length: 17 residues. V lost 3 bases and J lost 5; bases outside the gene matches: 7. CDR3 region: CASSQHGDRGLTGELFF. CDR3 DNA: TGCGCCAGCAGTCAGCACGGGGACAGGGGGCTTACCGGGGAGCTGTTTTTT.